This TCR beta chain was obtained from a study of T cells in Graves' hyperthyroidism and ophthalmopathy. Study-level points and caveats: Median prediction lead before ophthalmopathy onset was 5 to 7.5 months with the model.

Patients aged 18 to 65 had newly diagnosed hyperthyroidism that had lasted under 2 months. Exclusion criteria comprised uncontrolled infection, other autoimmune disease, pregnancy or lactation. Clinicians diagnosed patients from clinical symptoms, serum thyroxine and TRAb, thyroid ultrasound and orbital computed tomography. Turning to this clonotype: Its antigen is unknown.

The CDR3 regions of TCR beta were amplified from RNA transcripts. RT-PCR in the first round (using the HTBI primer set) targeted the TCR CDR3. TCRdb reprocessed the multiplex PCR reads via MiXCR and lists one record per CDR3 protein. This table holds 550,000 to 800,000 distinct CDR3 sequences, approximately 15% found once. The specimen sequenced was blood. The source of this sequence is a man aged 50 or older with Graves' hyperthyroidism.

The CDR3 region is CASSVAGSGELFF. The CDR3 coding sequence is TGTGCCAGCAGCGTAGCGGGTTCCGGGGAGCTGTTTTTT. The chain has TRBV9 and TRBJ2-2; D is unresolved. CDR1 is SGDLS, CDR2 YYNGEE, per germline. The V and J ends lost 0 bases and 6 bases respectively, with 6 bases between them. The CDR3 has 13 amino acids. Full variable domain (missing parts from reference TRBV9 and TRBJ2-2): DSGVTQTPKHLITATGQRVTLRCSPRSGDLSVYWYQQSLDQGLQFLIQYYNGEERAKGNILERFSAQQFPDLHSELNLSSLELGDSALYFCASSVAGSGELFFGEGSRLTVL.